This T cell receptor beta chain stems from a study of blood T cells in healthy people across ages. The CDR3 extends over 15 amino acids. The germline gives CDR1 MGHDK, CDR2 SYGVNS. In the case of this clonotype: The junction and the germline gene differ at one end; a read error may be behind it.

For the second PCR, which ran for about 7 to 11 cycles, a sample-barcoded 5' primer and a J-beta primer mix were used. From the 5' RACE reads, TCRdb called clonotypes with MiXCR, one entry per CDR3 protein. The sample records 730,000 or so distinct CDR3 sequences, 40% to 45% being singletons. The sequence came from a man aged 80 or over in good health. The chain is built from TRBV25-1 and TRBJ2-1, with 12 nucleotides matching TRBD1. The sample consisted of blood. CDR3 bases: TGTGCCGGCAGTGAAGGGACAGGGGGCCCCTATGAGCAGTTCTTC. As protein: CAGSEGTGGPYEQFF. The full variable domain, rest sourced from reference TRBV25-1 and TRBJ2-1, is EADIYQTPRYLVIGTGKKITLECSQTMGHDKMYWYQQDPGMELHLIHYSYGVNSTEKGDLSSESTVSRIRTEHFPLTLESARPSHTSQYLCAGSEGTGGPYEQFFGPGTRLTVL.